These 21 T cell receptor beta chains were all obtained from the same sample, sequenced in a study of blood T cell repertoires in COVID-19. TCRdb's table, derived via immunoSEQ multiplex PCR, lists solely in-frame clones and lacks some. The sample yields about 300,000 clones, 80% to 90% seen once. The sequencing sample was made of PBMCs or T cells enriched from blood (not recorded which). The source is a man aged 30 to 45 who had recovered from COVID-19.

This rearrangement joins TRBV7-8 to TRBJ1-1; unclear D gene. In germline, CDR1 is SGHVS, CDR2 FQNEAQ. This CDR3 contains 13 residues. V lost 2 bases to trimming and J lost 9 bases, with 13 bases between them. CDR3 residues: CASSLSRNNKAFF. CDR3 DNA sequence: TGTGCCAGCAGCTTATCCCGAAACAACAAAGCTTTCTTT.

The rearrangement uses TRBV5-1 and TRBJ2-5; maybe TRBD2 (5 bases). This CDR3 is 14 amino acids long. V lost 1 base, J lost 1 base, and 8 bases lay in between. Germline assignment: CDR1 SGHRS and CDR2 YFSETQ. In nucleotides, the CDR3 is TGCGCCAGCAGCTTGACCGGACTCCAAGAGACCCAGTACTTC. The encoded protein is CASSLTGLQETQYF.

CDR3 protein: CASSQERDRGRDYGYTF. DNA of the CDR3: TGCGCCAGCAGCCAGGAGCGTGACAGGGGGCGAGACTATGGCTACACCTTC. The V and J genes are TRBV4-1 and TRBJ1-2; TRBD1 matches 10 bases. Per the germline V gene, CDR1 is MGHRA and CDR2 is YSYEKL. This CDR3 contains 17 residues. Unmatched junction bases numbered 10, after V lost 3 bases and J lost 3 bases.

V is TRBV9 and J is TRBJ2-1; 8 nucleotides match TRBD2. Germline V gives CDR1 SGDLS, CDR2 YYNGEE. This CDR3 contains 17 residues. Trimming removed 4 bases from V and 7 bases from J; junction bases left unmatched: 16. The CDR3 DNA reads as TGTGCCAGCAGCCCCCGCCCCGAAGCGGGAGCAGGGAATGAGCAGTTCTTC. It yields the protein CASSPRPEAGAGNEQFF.

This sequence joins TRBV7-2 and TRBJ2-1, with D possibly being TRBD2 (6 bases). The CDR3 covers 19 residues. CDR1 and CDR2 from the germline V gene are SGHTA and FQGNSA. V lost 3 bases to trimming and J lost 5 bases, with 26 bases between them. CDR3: CASSFLPRSAGTFHNEQFF. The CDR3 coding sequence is TGTGCCAGCAGCTTTCTCCCCCGAAGTGCGGGAACTTTTCACAATGAGCAGTTCTTC.

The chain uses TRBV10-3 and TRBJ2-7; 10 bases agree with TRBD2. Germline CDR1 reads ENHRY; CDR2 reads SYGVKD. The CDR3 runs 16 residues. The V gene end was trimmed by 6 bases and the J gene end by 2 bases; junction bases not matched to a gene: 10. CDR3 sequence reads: CAISDPLSGGTYEQYF. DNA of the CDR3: TGTGCCATCAGCGACCCCCTTAGCGGGGGGACCTACGAGCAGTACTTC.

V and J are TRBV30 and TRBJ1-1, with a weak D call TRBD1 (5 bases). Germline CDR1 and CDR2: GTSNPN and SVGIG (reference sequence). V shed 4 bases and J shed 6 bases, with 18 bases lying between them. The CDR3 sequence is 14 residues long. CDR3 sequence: CAWNPRGANPEAFF. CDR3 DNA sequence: TGTGCCTGGAATCCCCGCGGGGCCAATCCTGAAGCTTTCTTT.

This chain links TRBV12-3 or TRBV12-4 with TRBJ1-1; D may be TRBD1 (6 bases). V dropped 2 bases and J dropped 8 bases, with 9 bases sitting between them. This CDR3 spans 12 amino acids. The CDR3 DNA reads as TGTGCCAGCAGTTTACCCAGGGGAGAAGCTTTCTTT. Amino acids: CASSLPRGEAFF.

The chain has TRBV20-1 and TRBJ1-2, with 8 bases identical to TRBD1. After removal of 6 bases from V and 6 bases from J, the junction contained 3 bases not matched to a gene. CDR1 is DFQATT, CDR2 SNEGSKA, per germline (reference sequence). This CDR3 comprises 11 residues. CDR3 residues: CSAQGANGYTF. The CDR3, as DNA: TGCAGTGCCCAGGGGGCCAATGGCTACACCTTC.

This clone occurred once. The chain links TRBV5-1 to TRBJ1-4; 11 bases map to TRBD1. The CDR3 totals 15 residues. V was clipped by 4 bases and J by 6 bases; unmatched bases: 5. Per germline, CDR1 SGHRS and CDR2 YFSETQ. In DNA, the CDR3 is TGCGCCAGCAGCCCTGGACAGGGGGCTTATGAAAAACTGTTTTTT. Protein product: CASSPGQGAYEKLFF.

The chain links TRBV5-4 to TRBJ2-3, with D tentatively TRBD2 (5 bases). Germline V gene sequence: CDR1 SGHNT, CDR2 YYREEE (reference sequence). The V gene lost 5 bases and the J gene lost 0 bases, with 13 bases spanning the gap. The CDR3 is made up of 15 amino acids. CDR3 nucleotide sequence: TGTGCCAGCAGGCGACGCGGGCCTAGCACAGATACGCAGTATTTT. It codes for CASRRRGPSTDTQYF.

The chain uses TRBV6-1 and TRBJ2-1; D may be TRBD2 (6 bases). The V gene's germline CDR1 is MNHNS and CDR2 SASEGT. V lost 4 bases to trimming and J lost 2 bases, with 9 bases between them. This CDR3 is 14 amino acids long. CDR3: CASSVADTYNEQFF. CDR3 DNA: TGTGCCAGCAGTGTAGCGGACACCTACAATGAGCAGTTCTTC.

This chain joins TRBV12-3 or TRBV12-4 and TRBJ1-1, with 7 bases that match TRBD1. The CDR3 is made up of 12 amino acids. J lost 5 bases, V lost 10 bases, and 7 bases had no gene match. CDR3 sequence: CATESGGTEAFF. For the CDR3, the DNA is TGTGCCACCGAATCAGGGGGAACTGAAGCTTTCTTT.

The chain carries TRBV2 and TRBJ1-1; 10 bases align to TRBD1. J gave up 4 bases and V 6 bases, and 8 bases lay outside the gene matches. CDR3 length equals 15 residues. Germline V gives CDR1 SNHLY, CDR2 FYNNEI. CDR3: CASSRQGALGTEAFF. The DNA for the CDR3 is TGTGCCAGCAGCAGACAGGGGGCTTTGGGCACTGAAGCTTTCTTT.

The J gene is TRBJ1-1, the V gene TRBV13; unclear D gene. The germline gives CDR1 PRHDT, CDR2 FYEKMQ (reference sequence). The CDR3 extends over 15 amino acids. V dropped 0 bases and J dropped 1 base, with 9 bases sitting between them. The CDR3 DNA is TGTGCCAGCAGCTTAGGCCTCGGGAGGAACACTGAAGCTTTCTTT. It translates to CASSLGLGRNTEAFF.

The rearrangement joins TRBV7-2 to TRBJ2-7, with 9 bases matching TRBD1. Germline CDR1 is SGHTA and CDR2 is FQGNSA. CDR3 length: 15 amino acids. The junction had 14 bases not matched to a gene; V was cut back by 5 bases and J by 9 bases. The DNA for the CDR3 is TGTGCCAGCAGCCCCGGTCCCGGGACAGGGATCGTGCAGTACTTC. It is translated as CASSPGPGTGIVQYF.

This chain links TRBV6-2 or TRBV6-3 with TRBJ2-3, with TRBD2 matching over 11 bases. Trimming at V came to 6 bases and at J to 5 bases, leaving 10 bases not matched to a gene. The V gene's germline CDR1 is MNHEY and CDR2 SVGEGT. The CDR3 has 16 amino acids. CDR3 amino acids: CASSFSGRASGDTQYF. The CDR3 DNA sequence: TGTGCCAGCAGCTTTAGCGGGAGGGCCTCGGGAGATACGCAGTATTTT.

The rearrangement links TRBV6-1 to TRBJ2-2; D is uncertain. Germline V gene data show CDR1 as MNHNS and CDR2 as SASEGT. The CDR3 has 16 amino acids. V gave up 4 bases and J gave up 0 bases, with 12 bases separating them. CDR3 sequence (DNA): TGTGCCAGCAGTGTCGTGGGCCGACCGAACACCGGGGAGCTGTTTTTT. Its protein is CASSVVGRPNTGELFF.

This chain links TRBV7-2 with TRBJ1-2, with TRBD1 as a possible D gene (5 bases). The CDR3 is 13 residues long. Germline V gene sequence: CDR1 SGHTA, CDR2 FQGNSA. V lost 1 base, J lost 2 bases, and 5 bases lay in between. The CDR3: CASSLEGNYGYTF. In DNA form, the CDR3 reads TGTGCCAGCAGCTTAGAGGGGAACTATGGCTACACCTTC.

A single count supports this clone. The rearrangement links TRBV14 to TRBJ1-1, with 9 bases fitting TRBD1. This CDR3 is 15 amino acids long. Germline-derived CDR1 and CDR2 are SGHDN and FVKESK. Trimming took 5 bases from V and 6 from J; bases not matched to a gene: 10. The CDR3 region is CASSKGTGTLPEAFF. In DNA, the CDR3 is TGTGCCAGCAGCAAAGGGACAGGGACCCTCCCTGAAGCTTTCTTT.

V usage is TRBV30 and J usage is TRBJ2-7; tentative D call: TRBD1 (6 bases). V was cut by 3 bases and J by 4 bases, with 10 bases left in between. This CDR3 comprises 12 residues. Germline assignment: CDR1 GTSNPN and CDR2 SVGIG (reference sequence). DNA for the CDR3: TGTGCCTGGAGGGATGGACAGTACGAGCAGTACTTC. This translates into CAWRDGQYEQYF.